The 20 T cell receptor beta chains below were found in one sample sequenced in a study of OX40 agonist ivuxolimab in advanced cancers. Sequencing used immunoSEQ multiplex PCR; TCRdb keeps in-frame clones, though not all of them. The sample yields some 44,000 clones, roughly 80% seen once. Sequenced here: CD4+ or CD8+ T cells sorted from blood, sampled in a trial of the OX40 agonist ivuxolimab. Receptor source: an adult with an advanced solid tumor such as melanoma, head and neck, liver or kidney cancer.

This clone was seen only a few times. CDR3 bases: TGTGCCAGTCTGACAGGGACGAACACTGAAGCTTTCTTT. As protein: CASLTGTNTEAFF. J is TRBJ1-1 and V is TRBV19; 7 bases fit TRBD1. This CDR3 is built from 13 residues. Unmatched junction bases numbered 4, after V lost 8 bases and J lost 1 base. Germline loops: CDR1 LNHDA, CDR2 SQIVND (reference sequence).

This clone was recorded once. The CDR3 DNA reads TGTGCCAGCAGTCCCGACAGGTTCGGAAACCGAGACTCTGGGGCCAACGTCCTGACTTTC. This sequence encodes CASSPDRFGNRDSGANVLTF. J is TRBJ2-6 and V is TRBV28; TRBD1 is a possible D gene (6 bases). V gave up 5 bases and J gave up 0 bases, with 23 bases separating them. This CDR3 is built from 20 residues. Germline V CDR1 and CDR2: MDHEN, SYDVKM.

The chain uses TRBV5-1 and TRBJ2-1; TRBD2 might be the D (5 bases). Germline V lookup: CDR1 SGHRS, CDR2 YFSETQ. The CDR3 sequence is 15 residues long. Deletions cut 0 bases from V and 2 bases from J, with 9 bases between. CDR3 protein: CASSLGSAAYNEQFF. The CDR3 region has the DNA TGCGCCAGCAGCTTGGGTAGCGCTGCCTACAATGAGCAGTTCTTC.

The DNA for the CDR3 is TGTGCCAGCAGCTTTAATAGAGACTACGAGCAGTACTTC. As protein: CASSFNRDYEQYF. The chain carries TRBV5-4 and TRBJ2-7, with D unclear. Deletions cut 2 bases from V and 3 bases from J, with 9 bases between. This CDR3 contains 13 residues. Germline CDR1 SGHNT, CDR2 YYREEE (reference sequence).

The chain uses TRBV11-2 and TRBJ2-2, with 9 bases matching TRBD1. The germline V gene encodes CDR1 SGHAT and CDR2 FQNNGV. Losses at the gene ends were 5 bases for V and 5 bases for J; bases not matched to a gene: 12. There are 17 residues in the CDR3. For the CDR3, the DNA is TGTGCCAGCAGCCAGACGGACAGGGGCGTGATTACCGGGGAGCTGTTTTTT. This codes for CASSQTDRGVITGELFF. The complete variable domain, with remaining parts taken from reference TRBV11-2 and TRBJ2-2, reads EAGVAQSPRYKIIEKRQSVAFWCNPISGHATLYWYQQILGQGPKLLIQFQNNGVVDDSQLPKDRFSAERLKGVDSTLKIQPAKLEDSAVYLCASSQTDRGVITGELFFGEGSRLTVL.

This clone came up a few times. V and J are TRBV5-1 and TRBJ1-1; D is uncertain. The V and J ends lost 1 base and 8 bases respectively, with 6 bases between them. The CDR3 consists of 11 residues. Germline V gives CDR1 SGHRS, CDR2 YFSETQ. The DNA of the CDR3 is TGCGCCAGCAGCTTGTTGGGCGAAGCTTTCTTT. This sequence encodes CASSLLGEAFF.

The V gene is TRBV27, the J gene TRBJ1-2; maybe TRBD1 (5 bases). This CDR3 is 15 amino acids long. CDR1 and CDR2 (germline): MNHEY, SMNVEV (reference sequence). V was pared by 4 bases and J by 1 base, with 13 bases between. The CDR3 reads CASSSSDSFNYGYTF. The CDR3 DNA reads as TGTGCCAGCAGTTCTTCCGACAGCTTTAACTATGGCTACACCTTC.

This clone occurred once. This rearrangement joins TRBV5-1 to TRBJ2-1; 9 bases align to TRBD2. Losses at the gene ends were 3 bases for V and 9 bases for J; bases not matched to a gene: 7. Germline V gene data show CDR1 as SGHRS and CDR2 as YFSETQ. The CDR3 is 14 amino acids. The DNA for the CDR3 is TGCGCCAGCAGCTACCCTTCTAGCGGGATTGAGCAGTTCTTC. The encoded protein is CASSYPSSGIEQFF.

The V gene is TRBV12-5, the J gene TRBJ2-1, with D perhaps assigned TRBD1 or TRBD2 (5 bases each). CDR3 length: 12 amino acids. Germline V gene sequence: CDR1 LGHNT, CDR2 FRNRAP. Trimming stripped 5 bases from V and 11 bases from J, with 13 bases between. This chain's CDR3 is CASGPVWGQQFF. CDR3 sequence (DNA): TGTGCTAGTGGTCCCGTTTGGGGACAGCAGTTCTTC.

This sequence joins TRBV2 and TRBJ1-1; D might be TRBD1 (5 bases). Germline values: CDR1 SNHLY, CDR2 FYNNEI. This CDR3 is built from 15 residues. V lost 5 bases, J lost 1 base, and 14 bases lay in between. CDR3 protein: CASSSQGLGNTEAFF. For the CDR3, the DNA is TGTGCCAGCAGTTCCCAGGGCCTGGGGAACACTGAAGCTTTCTTT.

The V and J genes are TRBV6-1 and TRBJ2-7; D not resolved. Looked up from germline, CDR1 is MNHNS and CDR2 is SASEGT. This CDR3 is built from 11 residues. Trimming took off 4 bases at V and 12 bases at J, with 13 bases between the two ends. The CDR3 loop is CASSVARWAYF. CDR3 DNA: TGTGCCAGCAGTGTGGCACGATGGGCGTACTTC.

The gene calls are TRBV18 and TRBJ2-7; the D is unclear. V was pared by 6 bases and J by 4 bases, with 10 bases between. Germline V lookup: CDR1 KGHSH, CDR2 LQKENI. The CDR3 is made up of 12 amino acids. This chain's CDR3 is CASSLTDYEQYF. CDR3 nucleotides: TGTGCCAGCTCTCTGACGGATTACGAGCAGTACTTC.

The gene calls are TRBV9 and TRBJ2-5; perhaps TRBD2 as D (6 bases). The CDR3 is 15 residues long. With 4 bases removed from V and 5 bases from J, the gap between germline ends came to 18 bases. The V gene's germline CDR1 is SGDLS and CDR2 YYNGEE. CDR3: CASSLLEGAGETQYF. For the CDR3, the DNA is TGTGCCAGCAGCCTCCTGGAGGGAGCCGGGGAGACCCAGTACTTC.

This clone showed up just a few times. The chain carries TRBV27 and TRBJ2-1; 9 positions agree with TRBD1. With 5 bases clipped from V and 0 bases from J, the junction kept 14 bases outside the gene matches. There are 19 residues in the CDR3. Per the germline V gene, CDR1 is MNHEY and CDR2 is SMNVEV (reference sequence). CDR3 amino acids: CASSLGTGKGPSSYNEQFF. DNA of the CDR3: TGTGCCAGCAGTCTCGGGACAGGGAAGGGTCCGAGCTCCTACAATGAGCAGTTCTTC.

The V gene is TRBV19, the J gene TRBJ1-2, with D unclear. From germline, CDR1 is LNHDA and CDR2 SQIVND (reference sequence). There are 12 residues in the CDR3. V lost 5 bases and J 4 bases, leaving 8 bases between the germline ends. CDR3 coding DNA: TGTGCCAGTAGTGACCCCTTCTATGGCTACACCTTC. It yields the protein CASSDPFYGYTF.

The CDR3 DNA reads TGCGCCAGCAGCCAAGGGGTCGGGAGGGCCTCAGATACGCAGTATTTT. This translates into CASSQGVGRASDTQYF. The chain couples TRBV4-1 to TRBJ2-3; 8 bases match TRBD2. The ends lost 1 base at V and 4 bases at J; junction bases unmatched: 7. Germline CDR1 is MGHRA and CDR2 is YSYEKL. The CDR3 runs 16 residues.

V usage is TRBV28 and J usage is TRBJ2-1, with D uncertain. V gave up 6 bases and J gave up 6 bases, with 12 bases separating them. From germline, CDR1 is MDHEN and CDR2 SYDVKM. This CDR3 region has 13 residues. The CDR3 DNA reads as TGTGCCAGCAGGGGTTCGGGCCTCAATGAGCAGTTCTTC. Translation: CASRGSGLNEQFF.

The genes are TRBV29-1 and TRBJ2-1, with TRBD1 as a possible D gene (6 bases). CDR1 and CDR2 from the germline V gene are SQVTM and ANQGSEA. Between the trimmed V and J ends, which lost 4 bases and 0 bases, there was a span of 10 bases. There are 14 residues in the CDR3. The CDR3 bases are TGCAGCGTTGCCGGACAGAGCTCCTACAATGAGCAGTTCTTC. Translating it yields CSVAGQSSYNEQFF.

V and J are TRBV5-6 and TRBJ1-1; D gene ambiguous. Germline V gene data show CDR1 as SGHDT and CDR2 as YYEEEE. Trimming removed 6 bases from V and 1 base from J, with 19 bases in between. There are 16 residues in the CDR3. This chain's CDR3 is CASIRRMDGENTEAFF. CDR3 DNA: TGTGCCAGCATCCGGCGGATGGATGGTGAGAACACTGAAGCTTTCTTT.

The V gene is TRBV10-1, the J gene TRBJ1-1; 8 nucleotides line up with TRBD1. Germline V gene lookup returns CDR1 WNHNN and CDR2 SYGVQD (reference sequence). The V and J ends lost 4 bases and 1 base, in that order; junction bases with no gene match: 2. The CDR3 is made up of 14 amino acids. For the CDR3, the DNA is TGCGCCAGCAGTGGGGACAGGCGGAACACTGAAGCTTTCTTT. Translation gives CASSGDRRNTEAFF.